Each of the 14 T cell receptor beta chains below was sequenced from the same sample in a study of a mutant IDH1 vaccine in newly diagnosed glioma. No antigens are known for them. The repertoire was sequenced with immunoSEQ multiplex PCR; TCRdb's copy has only in-frame clones and lacks some. The sample lists approximately 31,000 clones; approximately 78% were seen once. The time point denotes: week 35, safety follow-up. With topical imiquimod, each dose of the vaccine consisted of 300 ug of mutant IDH1 20-mer peptide. Sequencing used PBMCs, obtained from a glioma patient whose treatment included an IDH1 peptide vaccine. Receptor source: a woman in her late teens or twenties with glioma.

This clone was detected only once. The CDR3 region has the DNA TGTGCCAGCAGCCAAAGGGTGGGACAGGGGGGTCAGCCCCAGCATTTT. This sequence encodes CASSQRVGQGGQPQHF. The gene calls are TRBV21-1 and TRBJ1-5; the listed D gene, TRBD1, was not tested against the DNA. TRBV21-1 is tagged as a pseudogene. This CDR3 is 16 amino acids long.

This clone was seen only once. The chain is built from TRBV5-1 and TRBJ2-2; D is undetermined. CDR1 is SGHRS and CDR2 is YFSETQ in the germline V gene. V was cut by 5 bases and J by 3 bases, with 8 bases left in between. The CDR3 has 13 amino acids. CDR3 nucleotides: TGCGCCAGCAGAGAAGAGGACACCGGGGAGCTGTTTTTT. It translates to CASREEDTGELFF.

In this sample, this clone turned up a few times. The chain has TRBV7-9 and TRBJ1-6; D not certain. Looked up from germline, CDR1 is SEHNR and CDR2 is FQNEAQ (reference sequence). CDR3 length equals 12 residues. Deletions cut 1 base from V and 9 bases from J, with 4 bases between. CDR3 nucleotides: TGTGCCAGCAGCTTAGGGGTTTCACCCCTCCACTTT. Amino acids: CASSLGVSPLHF.

The CDR3 DNA follows: TGCGCCAGCAGTGACAGAGGGACAGGGGCTCCCTACGAGCAGTACTTC. Encoded protein: CASSDRGTGAPYEQYF. The rearrangement uses TRBV10-1 and TRBJ2-7; TRBD1 matches 10 bases. This CDR3 is 16 amino acids long. Germline V gene lookup returns CDR1 WNHNN and CDR2 SYGVQD (reference sequence). The V and J ends lost 3 bases and 2 bases, in that order; junction bases with no gene match: 7.

The rearrangement uses TRBV25-1 and TRBJ2-7; D is perhaps TRBD1 (6 bases). V lost 4 bases and J 5 bases, leaving 15 bases between the germline ends. Germline V lookup: CDR1 MGHDK, CDR2 SYGVNS. This CDR3 has 14 amino acids. The CDR3 spells CASSVSRGWDEQYF. DNA for the CDR3: TGTGCCAGCAGTGTAAGCAGGGGTTGGGACGAGCAGTACTTC.

This sequence joins TRBV7-9 and TRBJ1-3; weak D call: TRBD1 (5 bases). The germline gives CDR1 SEHNR, CDR2 FQNEAQ (reference sequence). V lost 6 bases and J lost 0, with 15 bases in between. The CDR3 has 16 residues. The CDR3 sequence is CASRTRDFFSGNTIYF. CDR3 nucleotides: TGTGCCAGCAGAACCCGGGACTTCTTCTCTGGAAACACCATATATTTT.

V and J are TRBV5-1 and TRBJ1-2; 7 nucleotides align to TRBD1. The CDR3 runs to 15 residues. The V gene's germline CDR1 is SGHRS and CDR2 YFSETQ. Trimming removed 0 bases from V and 0 bases from J; junction bases left unmatched: 2. The CDR3 sequence: CASSLGDSSNYGYTF. As DNA, the CDR3 is TGCGCCAGCAGCTTGGGGGACAGTTCTAACTATGGCTACACCTTC.

This clone came up a few times. The chain recombines TRBV19 with TRBJ2-7, with D possibly called TRBD1 or TRBD2 (6 bases each). V lost 1 base to trimming and J lost 1 base, with 11 bases between them. The germline V gene encodes CDR1 LNHDA and CDR2 SQIVND (reference sequence). The CDR3 loop spans 15 amino acids. This CDR3 is CASSIGGGGSYEQYF. CDR3 DNA sequence: TGTGCCAGTAGTATAGGAGGAGGGGGGTCCTACGAGCAGTACTTC.

The gene calls are TRBV10-3 and TRBJ1-4; D is ambiguous. The CDR3 loop spans 15 amino acids. V gave up 6 bases and J gave up 0 bases, with 11 bases separating them. Germline V gene sequence: CDR1 ENHRY, CDR2 SYGVKD. The CDR3 nucleotides read TGTGCCATCAGAGCGGACGGAGCAACTAATGAAAAACTGTTTTTT. Protein: CAIRADGATNEKLFF.

As DNA, the CDR3 is TGTGCCAGCCGGGAAATAGGGCGCGAGCAGTACTTC. Encoded protein: CASREIGREQYF. The chain links TRBV11-3 to TRBJ2-7, with D tentatively TRBD2 (5 bases). Germline values: CDR1 SGHNT, CDR2 YENEEA. Trimming removed 8 bases at V and 6 bases at J, with 14 bases between. The CDR3 loop spans 12 amino acids.

This clone was detected only a few times. The chain employs TRBV27 and TRBJ2-3; 10 bases are a match to TRBD2. The CDR3 sequence is 14 residues long. From germline, CDR1 is MNHEY and CDR2 SMNVEV (reference sequence). The V segment lost 4 bases and the J segment 5 bases; nucleotides outside the gene matches: 3. DNA for the CDR3: TGTGCCAGCAGTTCTAGCGGGGGCGTAGATACGCAGTATTTT. Residues: CASSSSGGVDTQYF.

The chain has TRBV29-1 and TRBJ1-1; D gene uncertain. From germline, CDR1 is SQVTM and CDR2 ANQGSEA. This CDR3 comprises 12 residues. V lost 3 bases to trimming and J lost 3 bases, with 8 bases between them. This CDR3 reads CSVEGFDTEAFF. CDR3 DNA sequence: TGCAGCGTTGAGGGGTTTGACACTGAAGCTTTCTTT.

The rearrangement uses TRBV6-1 and TRBJ1-1; 10 positions agree with TRBD1. The CDR3 spans 15 residues. After removal of 0 bases from V and 3 bases from J, the junction contained 1 base not matched to a gene. Germline V gives CDR1 MNHNS, CDR2 SASEGT. The CDR3 loop is CASSEAGQGDTEAFF. The CDR3, as DNA: TGTGCCAGCAGTGAAGCTGGACAGGGGGACACTGAAGCTTTCTTT.

The J gene is TRBJ2-7, the V gene TRBV7-2; 7 bases match TRBD1. With 6 bases clipped from V and 7 bases from J, the junction kept 9 bases outside the gene matches. The CDR3 contains 13 residues. Per germline, CDR1 SGHTA and CDR2 FQGNSA. In nucleotides, the CDR3 is TGTGCCAGCAGTTTCGGGACAGTGGGGGAGCAGTACTTC. The encoded protein is CASSFGTVGEQYF.